Below are 14 T cell receptor beta chains sequenced from a single sample in a study of OX40 agonist ivuxolimab in advanced cancers. The method behind the library was the immunoSEQ multiplex PCR assay. Sourced from immuneACCESS, this table was stored by TCRdb with only in-frame sequences that have V and J called. A share of the clones is absent; for the studies checked, an unresolved V gene accounts for under half, and the remainder has no known explanation. Within this sample are about 44,000 clones, with about 94% of them counted one time only. Jointly, the top ten make up more than 9.5% of the sample. Here the sequenced sample was CD4+ or CD8+ T cells sorted from blood, taken in a trial of the OX40 agonist ivuxolimab. The origin of the receptors is an adult with an advanced solid tumor such as melanoma, head and neck, liver or kidney cancer.

The chain uses TRBV10-3 and TRBJ1-2; the match to TRBD1 covers 7 bases. This CDR3 is built from 14 residues. The germline gives CDR1 ENHRY, CDR2 SYGVKD. The trim removed 4 bases at V and 4 bases at J, leaving 6 bases unmatched. The CDR3 DNA sequence: TGTGCCATCAGTGCGGACAGGTGGGGCTATGGCTACACCTTC. It codes for CAISADRWGYGYTF.

The V and J genes are TRBV4-1 and TRBJ2-1, with 7 bases matching TRBD2. The CDR3 consists of 17 residues. J was trimmed by 2 bases and V by 2 bases; bases with no gene match: 9. Germline loops: CDR1 MGHRA, CDR2 YSYEKL. CDR3 DNA sequence: TGCGCCAGCAGCCAAAGGCAGGGCGGGGGTCCCTACAATGAGCAGTTCTTC. Amino acids: CASSQRQGGGPYNEQFF.

This chain links TRBV6-1 with TRBJ2-1; tentatively, D is TRBD2 (5 bases). Germline V gene lookup returns CDR1 MNHNS and CDR2 SASEGT. The CDR3 has 15 amino acids. Deletions cut 4 bases from V and 0 bases from J, with 10 bases between. CDR3 in amino acids: CASSAGYDSYNEQFF. For the CDR3, the DNA is TGTGCCAGCAGTGCGGGGTATGACTCCTACAATGAGCAGTTCTTC.

CDR3 sequence reads: CASSLVTALNTEAFF. The CDR3 region has the DNA TGTGCCAGCAGCTTAGTAACAGCTTTGAACACTGAAGCTTTCTTT. The chain is built from TRBV7-8 and TRBJ1-1; D gene unclear. Trimming took 1 base from V and 0 from J, leaving 9 bases between them. The CDR3 has 15 amino acids. Looked up from germline, CDR1 is SGHVS and CDR2 is FQNEAQ. The complete variable domain, with remaining parts taken from reference TRBV7-8 and TRBJ1-1, reads GAGVSQSPRYKVAKRGQDVALRCDPISGHVSLFWYQQALGQGPEFLTYFQNEAQLDKSGLPSDRFFAERPEGSVSTLKIQRTQQEDSAVYLCASSLVTALNTEAFFGQGTRLTVV.

This chain joins TRBV9 and TRBJ2-7; 7 nucleotides match TRBD1. The germline V gene encodes CDR1 SGDLS and CDR2 YYNGEE. Trimming cost V 0 bases and J 0 bases; bases outside gene matches: 6. The CDR3 has 16 residues. The CDR3 is CASSVGTGGSSYEQYF. CDR3 nucleotide sequence: TGTGCCAGCAGCGTAGGGACAGGAGGAAGCTCCTACGAGCAGTACTTC. Based on the CDR3 plus reference TRBV9 and TRBJ2-7, the full variable domain is DSGVTQTPKHLITATGQRVTLRCSPRSGDLSVYWYQQSLDQGLQFLIQYYNGEERAKGNILERFSAQQFPDLHSELNLSSLELGDSALYFCASSVGTGGSSYEQYFGPGTRLTVT.

V and J are TRBV5-4 and TRBJ2-3, with TRBD1 as a possible D gene (6 bases). CDR1 and CDR2 (germline): SGHNT, YYREEE (reference sequence). This CDR3 has 14 amino acids. V lost 1 base and J lost 2, with 8 bases in between. CDR3 DNA sequence: TGTGCCAGCAGCTTGACAGGGCCCACAGATACGCAGTATTTT. Translation gives CASSLTGPTDTQYF. Looking up the rest from reference TRBV5-4 and TRBJ2-3 gives the full variable domain: ETGVTQSPTHLIKTRGQQVTLRCSSQSGHNTVSWYQQALGQGPQFIFQYYREEENGRGNFPPRFSGLQFPNYSSELNVNALELDDSALYLCASSLTGPTDTQYFGPGTRLTVL.

The chain links TRBV28 to TRBJ2-2, with 7 bases lining up with TRBD2. CDR3 length equals 20 residues. Trimming took 4 bases from V and 1 from J; bases not matched to a gene: 18. Germline CDR1 MDHEN, CDR2 SYDVKM. CDR3 in amino acids: CASSSHRGGATPMNTGELFF. Here the CDR3 DNA reads TGTGCCAGCAGTTCCCACCGGGGAGGGGCCACTCCTATGAACACCGGGGAGCTGTTTTTT.

J is TRBJ2-7 and V is TRBV9; possibly TRBD2 for D (6 bases). CDR1 and CDR2 (germline): SGDLS, YYNGEE. Trimming cost V 0 bases and J 3 bases, with 13 bases left between them. The CDR3 is made up of 15 amino acids. CDR3 sequence (DNA): TGTGCCAGCAGCGTAGACCCTAGCGACTTCTACGAGCAGTACTTC. Translated, it gives CASSVDPSDFYEQYF.

This clone has more than one count but fewer than ten. The chain links TRBV11-2 to TRBJ2-7; 7 bases are shared with TRBD2. This CDR3 region has 14 residues. Germline trimming cut 1 base from V and 4 bases from J; bases unmatched to any gene: 4. CDR1 is SGHAT and CDR2 is FQNNGV in the germline V gene. The CDR3 coding sequence is TGTGCCAGCAGCTTAGGAGCTAGCGGTTACGAGCAGTACTTC. Its protein is CASSLGASGYEQYF. The whole variable domain, remainder taken from reference TRBV11-2 and TRBJ2-7, is EAGVAQSPRYKIIEKRQSVAFWCNPISGHATLYWYQQILGQGPKLLIQFQNNGVVDDSQLPKDRFSAERLKGVDSTLKIQPAKLEDSAVYLCASSLGASGYEQYFGPGTRLTVT.

CDR3 nucleotides: TGTGCCAGCAGTAGGTCAGCTCTCTATGGCTACACCTTC. It codes for CASSRSALYGYTF. The rearrangement uses TRBV27 and TRBJ1-2; no firm D call. The germline V gene encodes CDR1 MNHEY and CDR2 SMNVEV (reference sequence). This CDR3 contains 13 residues. Trimming removed 5 bases at V and 4 bases at J, with 11 bases between.

The chain recombines TRBV9 with TRBJ1-2; maybe TRBD1 (6 bases). With 3 bases removed from V and 5 bases from J, the gap between germline ends came to 11 bases. Germline lookup yields CDR1 SGDLS and CDR2 YYNGEE. The CDR3 spans 13 residues. The CDR3 bases are TGTGCCAGCAGCGCGTCAACAGGGTATGGCTACACCTTC. It encodes CASSASTGYGYTF.

The chain links TRBV4-1 to TRBJ1-5, with D possibly TRBD1 on 5 matching bases. Trimming removed 3 bases from V and 6 bases from J, with 18 bases in between. The germline gives CDR1 MGHRA, CDR2 YSYEKL. The CDR3 has 16 residues. The CDR3 here is CASSQGWLQAGQPQHF. CDR3 DNA sequence: TGCGCCAGCAGCCAGGGGTGGTTACAGGCCGGTCAGCCCCAGCATTTT.

This clone came up once. The chain couples TRBV19 to TRBJ2-7, with D unclear. This CDR3 has 12 residues. CDR1 and CDR2 from the germline V gene are LNHDA and SQIVND (reference sequence). V was cut by 4 bases and J by 7 bases, with 11 bases left in between. CDR3 DNA: TGTGCCAGTAGTACCGAAACGTGGGAGCAGTACTTC. Translation: CASSTETWEQYF.

CDR3 protein: CASTGRADTQYF. The CDR3 nucleotides are TGTGCCAGCACCGGAAGGGCGGATACGCAGTATTTT. This chain uses TRBV27 with TRBJ2-3; the D is unclear. V was cut by 7 bases and J by 6 bases, with 11 bases left in between. The CDR3 contains 12 residues. In germline, CDR1 is MNHEY, CDR2 SMNVEV (reference sequence).